This T cell receptor (beta chain) stems from a study of shared clonotypes between healthy human individuals. Selected positively for CCR7 and CD45RO-negative, naive CD8 cells excluded terminally differentiated effector memory CD45RA+ cells. Assay used: immunoSEQ multiplex PCR; TCRdb lists only in-frame clones, some missing. The sample includes some 2.1 million clones, about 94% of them seen just once. In the case of this clone: Other DNA sequences of this sample code for an identical CDR3.

The CDR3 extends over 14 amino acids. V gave up 2 bases and J gave up 0 bases, with 4 bases separating them. Germline V lookup: CDR1 MNHEY, CDR2 SMNVEV (reference sequence). The receptor's source is a man between 18 and 35 years old in good health. Some clones in this sample may be carry-over from other donors' samples. Sequencing input: naive CD8+ T cells from PBMCs. The chain uses TRBV27 and TRBJ2-2; no clear D. CDR3 coding DNA: TGTGCCAGCAGTTTACGAACGAACACCGGGGAGCTGTTTTTT. Amino acid sequence: CASSLRTNTGELFF.